This TCR beta chain originates from a study of blood T cell repertoires in COVID-19. At the level of the study: Specimens from acute and convalescent COVID-19 originated in the United States, Italy and Spain.

Authors' processing steps: Amplification with reference gene primers provided the estimates of nucleated cell counts. Assay: immunoSEQ multiplex PCR; the TCRdb copy retains only in-frame clones and omits some. V, J and clone size are those of that table, while D and trimming were read from the DNA. The table shows 250,000 or so clones, with roughly 82% occurring only once. Sequencing was carried out using peripheral blood. The sequence came from a man aged 35-49 years who had recovered from COVID-19.

The CDR3 nucleotides are TGTGCCAGTAGTATAGATCGGACAGGCGATGGAGGCTACACCTTC. It specifies CASSIDRTGDGGYTF. The V and J genes are TRBV19 and TRBJ1-2; TRBD1 matches at 7 bases. Germline lookup yields CDR1 LNHDA and CDR2 SQIVND (reference sequence). The CDR3 is 15 amino acids. Trimming at V came to 0 bases and at J to 8 bases, leaving 9 bases not matched to a gene.